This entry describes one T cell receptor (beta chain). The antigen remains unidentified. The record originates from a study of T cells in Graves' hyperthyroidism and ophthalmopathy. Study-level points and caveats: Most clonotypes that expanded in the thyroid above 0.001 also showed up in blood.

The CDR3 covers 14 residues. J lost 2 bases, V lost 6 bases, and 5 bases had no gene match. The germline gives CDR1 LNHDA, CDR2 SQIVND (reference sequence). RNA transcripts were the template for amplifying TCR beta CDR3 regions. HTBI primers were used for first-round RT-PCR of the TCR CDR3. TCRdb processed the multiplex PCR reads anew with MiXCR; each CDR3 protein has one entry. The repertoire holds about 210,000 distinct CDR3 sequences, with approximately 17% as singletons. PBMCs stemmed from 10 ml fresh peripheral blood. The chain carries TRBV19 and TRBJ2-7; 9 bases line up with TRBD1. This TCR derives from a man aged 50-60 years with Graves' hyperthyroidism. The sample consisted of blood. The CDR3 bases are TGTGCCAGTAGCGGGGGACAGGGAACCTACGAGCAGTACTTC. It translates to CASSGGQGTYEQYF.